This TCR beta chain was identified during a study of post-analysis software for immune sequencing data. On this clonotype: Its antigen is still unknown.

TCR beta cDNA libraries had unique molecular identifiers. When roughly 0.85 to 11 million T cells were used, they gave roughly 500,000 cDNA molecules. One entry per CDR3 protein, called by TCRdb with MiXCR from the PCR reads. The sample carries approximately 730,000 distinct CDR3 sequences, roughly 29% recorded once. Study-wide findings and caveats: Multiple sclerosis patients showed significantly lower normalized Chao1 diversity than controls did. Among five TRBV segments more frequent in patients than controls were TRBV5-6, TRBV5-1 and TRBV20-1.

The CDR3 loop spans 15 amino acids. After removal of 1 base from V and 5 bases from J, the junction contained 5 bases not matched to a gene. From germline, CDR1 is MNHNS and CDR2 SASEGT. This receptor was taken from a girl aged 5-17 years with multiple sclerosis. Sequencing used blood. The J gene is TRBJ2-1, the V gene TRBV6-1, with 7 bases fitting TRBD1. CDR3 nucleotide sequence: TGTGCCAGCAGTGAAGAGGGGGCCAGTCACAATGAGCAGTTCTTC. Encoded protein: CASSEEGASHNEQFF.